This T cell receptor (beta chain) is drawn from a study of cytomegalovirus exposure and HLA in healthy donors. 13 Jbeta primers and 60 Vbeta primers were used for the PCR. TCRdb's table, derived via immunoSEQ multiplex PCR, lists solely in-frame clones and lacks some. The sample lists approximately 140,000 clones, 79% occurring once. V lost 7 bases and J 8 bases, leaving 11 bases between the germline ends. CDR3 length equals 11 residues. Germline V gives CDR1 SEHNR, CDR2 FQNEAQ (reference sequence). The chain couples TRBV7-9 to TRBJ1-1; D possibly corresponds to TRBD1 (6 bases). Source material: PBMCs. This TCR derives from a man in his forties or fifties in good health and CMV-seropositive. In DNA, the CDR3 is TGTGCCAGCACCCAGGGGTGCGAAGCTTTCTTT. This sequence encodes CASTQGCEAFF.